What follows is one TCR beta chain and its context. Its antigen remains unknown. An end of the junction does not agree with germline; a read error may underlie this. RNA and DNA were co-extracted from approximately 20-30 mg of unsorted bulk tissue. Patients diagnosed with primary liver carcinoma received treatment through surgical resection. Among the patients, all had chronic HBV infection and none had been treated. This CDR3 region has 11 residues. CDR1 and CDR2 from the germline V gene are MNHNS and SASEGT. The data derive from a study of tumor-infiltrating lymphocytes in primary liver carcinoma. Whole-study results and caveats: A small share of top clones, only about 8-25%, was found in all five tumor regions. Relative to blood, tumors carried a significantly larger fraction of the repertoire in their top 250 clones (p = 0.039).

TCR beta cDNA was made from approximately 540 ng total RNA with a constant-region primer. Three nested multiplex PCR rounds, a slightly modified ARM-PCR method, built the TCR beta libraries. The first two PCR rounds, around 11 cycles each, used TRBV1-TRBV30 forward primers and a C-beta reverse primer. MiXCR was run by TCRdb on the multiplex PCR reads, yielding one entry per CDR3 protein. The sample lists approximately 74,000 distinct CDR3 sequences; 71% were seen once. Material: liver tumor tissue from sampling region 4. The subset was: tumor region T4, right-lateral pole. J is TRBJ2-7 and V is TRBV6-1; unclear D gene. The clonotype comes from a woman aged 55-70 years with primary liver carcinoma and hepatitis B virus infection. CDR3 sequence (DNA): TGTGCTACCCAGACGACCTACGAGCAATACTTC. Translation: CATQTTYEQYF.